The 27 T cell receptor beta chains below all came from one sample that was sequenced in a study of blood T cell repertoires in COVID-19. Assay used: immunoSEQ multiplex PCR; TCRdb lists only in-frame clones, some missing. The profile shows around 250,000 clones, roughly 83% of them singletons. Sequenced material: peripheral blood. These receptors came from a man aged 55 to 69 who had recovered from COVID-19.

This clone was found a few times. The chain couples TRBV18 to TRBJ2-7; a possible D gene is TRBD1 (6 bases). The ends were cut back, 3 bases at V and 4 bases at J, with 19 bases in the middle. This CDR3 spans 16 amino acids. Germline V lookup: CDR1 KGHSH, CDR2 LQKENI. As DNA, the CDR3 is TGTGCCAGCTCACCTCGGACAGCAAGGTCAACATACGAGCAGTACTTC. It specifies CASSPRTARSTYEQYF. The whole variable domain, filled in from reference TRBV18 and TRBJ2-7, reads NAGVMQNPRHLVRRRGQEARLRCSPMKGHSHVYWYRQLPEEGLKFMVYLQKENIIDESGMPKERFSAEFPKEGPSILRIQQVVRGDSAAYFCASSPRTARSTYEQYFGPGTRLTVT.

This clone was counted a single time. V gene TRBV19 combines with J gene TRBJ1-5; the match to TRBD1 covers 8 bases. This CDR3 has 14 residues. V lost 5 bases and J lost 6; bases outside the gene matches: 6. Germline V CDR1 and CDR2: LNHDA, SQIVND (reference sequence). In DNA form, the CDR3 reads TGTGCCAGTAGTCTTGGGACAGGCGGTCAGCCCCAGCATTTT. Translating gives CASSLGTGGQPQHF.

CDR3 coding DNA: TGTGCCAGCAGTTACCCCTCGACAGGGGCCTCCACTGAAGCTTTCTTT. Protein: CASSYPSTGASTEAFF. V is TRBV6-6 and J is TRBJ1-1; 8 bases map to TRBD1. With V trimmed by 2 bases and J by 4 bases, 9 bases remained unmatched. The CDR3 length is 16 residues. Germline assignment: CDR1 MNHNY and CDR2 SVGAGI (reference sequence).

CDR3 in DNA: TGTGCCAGCAGCCGAGGGACTAGCGGGCCTATTTCCTACGAGCAGTACTTC. It codes for CASSRGTSGPISYEQYF. This sequence joins TRBV28 and TRBJ2-7; 12 nucleotides line up with TRBD2. Per germline, CDR1 MDHEN and CDR2 SYDVKM. With V trimmed by 6 bases and J by 1 base, 10 bases remained unmatched. This CDR3 spans 17 amino acids.

This clone was seen only a few times. The V and J genes are TRBV7-5 and TRBJ1-1; TRBD1 is taken as the D call from the table, unchecked against the DNA. TRBV7-5 is labeled a pseudogene. The CDR3 is 14 amino acids. CDR3 nucleotide sequence: TGTGTCAGAAGCTTATTCCGACAGATGACTGAAGCTTTCTTT. Encoded protein: CVRSLFRQMTEAFF.

The V call is TRBV9, the J call TRBJ2-2; TRBD2 matches at 10 bases. V shed 4 bases and J 4 bases; nucleotides not matched to a gene: 7. Germline values: CDR1 SGDLS, CDR2 YYNGEE. The CDR3 has 16 residues. CDR3 loop: CASSLRSGGVTGELFF. In DNA, the CDR3 is TGTGCCAGCAGCCTGAGGAGCGGGGGGGTCACCGGGGAGCTGTTTTTT. Variable domain in full (rest from reference TRBV9 and TRBJ2-2): DSGVTQTPKHLITATGQRVTLRCSPRSGDLSVYWYQQSLDQGLQFLIQYYNGEERAKGNILERFSAQQFPDLHSELNLSSLELGDSALYFCASSLRSGGVTGELFFGEGSRLTVL.

This chain joins TRBV7-2 and TRBJ2-3; tentatively, D is TRBD2 (6 bases). In germline, CDR1 is SGHTA, CDR2 FQGNSA. The CDR3 is 19 residues long. Trimming pared 1 base from V and 0 bases from J, leaving 20 bases between. CDR3 loop: CASSLESTRRTTSTDTQYF. The CDR3 DNA follows: TGTGCCAGCAGCTTAGAGTCGACTAGACGAACTACAAGCACAGATACGCAGTATTTT.

This rearrangement joins TRBV18 to TRBJ1-1; 9 positions agree with TRBD1. With V trimmed by 5 bases and J by 1 base, 5 bases remained unmatched. CDR1 is KGHSH, CDR2 LQKENI, per germline. CDR3 length equals 15 residues. CDR3 amino acids: CASSGGQGPNTEAFF. The CDR3 DNA reads as TGTGCCAGCTCAGGGGGACAGGGACCGAACACTGAAGCTTTCTTT. Together with reference TRBV18 and TRBJ1-1, the CDR3 gives the full variable domain: NAGVMQNPRHLVRRRGQEARLRCSPMKGHSHVYWYRQLPEEGLKFMVYLQKENIIDESGMPKERFSAEFPKEGPSILRIQQVVRGDSAAYFCASSGGQGPNTEAFFGQGTRLTVV.

Concerning this clone: The CDR3 does not close with the conserved phenylalanine or tryptophan, likely indicating a read error. The DNA is omitted, as the CDR3 cannot be located on it reliably, and the CDR3 follows TCRdb's listing. This chain connects TRBV27 to TRBJ2-2; the table's D call, TRBD1, has no DNA check behind it. Germline CDR1 MNHEY, CDR2 SMNVEV (reference sequence). The CDR3 extends over 9 residues, inclusive of both ends. Here the CDR3 reads CASNNRDRL.

The chain combines TRBV6-1 with TRBJ2-5, with 7 nucleotides matching TRBD1. The CDR3 runs 15 residues. V shed 0 bases and J 4 bases; nucleotides not matched to a gene: 5. Looked up from germline, CDR1 is MNHNS and CDR2 is SASEGT. The CDR3, as DNA: TGTGCCAGCAGTGAAGCAGAGGGGGCGAGAGAGACCCAGTACTTC. It translates to CASSEAEGARETQYF.

V and J are TRBV3-1 (or the pseudogene TRBV3-2) and TRBJ2-3; the match to TRBD1 covers 8 bases. The CDR3 sequence is 14 residues long. The J segment lost 4 bases and the V segment lost 5 bases, leaving 5 bases of the junction unmatched. Germline V gene lookup returns CDR1 LGHDT and CDR2 YNNKEL (reference sequence). In DNA, the CDR3 is TGTGCCAGCAGCAACAGGGGGTTCGCAGATACGCAGTATTTT. It translates to CASSNRGFADTQYF.

The chain couples TRBV25-1 to TRBJ1-3; the D gene is possibly TRBD1 (6 bases). The CDR3 is made up of 16 amino acids. The germline V gene encodes CDR1 MGHDK and CDR2 SYGVNS. Trimming left V 0 bases short and J 7 bases short, with 16 bases between. CDR3 in amino acids: CASSEYKAGAVNTIYF. CDR3 bases: TGTGCCAGCAGTGAATATAAGGCAGGGGCGGTGAACACCATATATTTT.

The chain uses TRBV9 and TRBJ1-1, with TRBD1 as a possible D gene (5 bases). The germline V gene has CDR1 SGDLS and CDR2 YYNGEE. The V end lost 4 bases, the J end lost 1 base, and 17 bases lay between the germline ends. This CDR3 region has 16 residues. CDR3 nucleotides: TGTGCCAGCAGCAACAGCCGGGACTTAGGGAACACTGAAGCTTTCTTT. This codes for CASSNSRDLGNTEAFF. The whole variable domain, filled in from reference TRBV9 and TRBJ1-1, reads DSGVTQTPKHLITATGQRVTLRCSPRSGDLSVYWYQQSLDQGLQFLIQYYNGEERAKGNILERFSAQQFPDLHSELNLSSLELGDSALYFCASSNSRDLGNTEAFFGQGTRLTVV.

The chain is built from TRBV7-6 and TRBJ2-5, with 14 bases that match TRBD2. Trimming cost V 0 bases and J 1 base; bases outside gene matches: 10. The germline CDR1 and CDR2 sequences are SGHVS and FNYEAQ. The CDR3 is 20 amino acids. The CDR3: CASSLAGTTSGRALQETQYF. The CDR3 nucleotides are TGTGCCAGCAGCTTAGCGGGGACGACTAGCGGGAGGGCTCTCCAAGAGACCCAGTACTTC.

This chain joins TRBV12-5 and TRBJ2-5, with D tentatively TRBD1 (5 bases). There are 15 residues in the CDR3. Trimming stripped 5 bases from V and 1 base from J, with 14 bases between. Germline loops: CDR1 LGHNT, CDR2 FRNRAP. The CDR3 protein is CASGPDRGPQETQYF. Written as DNA, the CDR3 is TGTGCTAGTGGTCCAGACAGAGGCCCCCAAGAGACCCAGTACTTC.

DNA for the CDR3: TGTGCCAGCAGCTCGAGCGGGAGGATAAATGAGCAGTTCTTC. This gives the protein CASSSSGRINEQFF. V usage is TRBV7-2 and J usage is TRBJ2-1, with TRBD2 matching over 9 bases. This CDR3 is 14 amino acids long. Trimming took 4 bases from V and 7 from J; bases not matched to a gene: 5. Per germline, CDR1 SGHTA and CDR2 FQGNSA.

The chain recombines TRBV5-8 with TRBJ1-4; unclear D gene. In germline, CDR1 is SGHTS, CDR2 YDEGEE. V lost 4 bases to trimming and J lost 2 bases, with 12 bases between them. This CDR3 region has 15 residues. DNA of the CDR3: TGTGCCAGCAGCCTCGGAGGGTCTACTAATGAAAAACTGTTTTTT. Protein sequence: CASSLGGSTNEKLFF.

This sequence joins TRBV5-1 and TRBJ2-5, with 9 bases aligning to TRBD2. The germline V gene has CDR1 SGHRS and CDR2 YFSETQ. The V gene end was trimmed by 4 bases and the J gene end by 2 bases; junction bases not matched to a gene: 9. There are 16 residues in the CDR3. This CDR3 reads CASSRSLAGVQETQYF. CDR3 nucleotide sequence: TGCGCCAGCAGCCGATCTTTAGCGGGGGTACAAGAGACCCAGTACTTC.

The chain recombines TRBV7-9 with TRBJ1-1; D not certain. The germline CDR1 and CDR2 sequences are SEHNR and FQNEAQ (reference sequence). There are 13 residues in the CDR3. The V end was cut by 5 bases, the J end by 2 bases, with 9 bases between. The DNA of the CDR3 is TGTGCCAGCAGCACGACACAAAACACTGAAGCTTTCTTT. Translation gives CASSTTQNTEAFF.

The chain has TRBV5-1 and TRBJ2-2; no clear D gene. The V end was cut by 0 bases, the J end by 2 bases, with 8 bases between. The CDR3 consists of 15 residues. Germline lookup yields CDR1 SGHRS and CDR2 YFSETQ. The CDR3 protein is CASSLAPENTGELFF. As DNA, the CDR3 is TGCGCCAGCAGCTTGGCCCCAGAAAACACCGGGGAGCTGTTTTTT. Together with reference TRBV5-1 and TRBJ2-2, the CDR3 gives the full variable domain: KAGVTQTPRYLIKTRGQQVTLSCSPISGHRSVSWYQQTPGQGLQFLFEYFSETQRNKGNFPGRFSGRQFSNSRSEMNVSTLELGDSALYLCASSLAPENTGELFFGEGSRLTVL.

The genes are TRBV18 and TRBJ2-6; 11 bases are a match to TRBD1. Germline CDR1 is KGHSH and CDR2 is LQKENI. This CDR3 has 19 residues. Trimming took 1 base from V and 0 from J; bases not matched to a gene: 5. The CDR3 loop is CASSPQTGTGGSGANVLTF. The CDR3 DNA reads as TGTGCCAGCTCACCACAGACCGGGACAGGGGGCTCTGGGGCCAACGTCCTGACTTTC.

The CDR3 DNA is TGTGCCATCAGTGAAGGGCTAGCGGGGTGGGACGAGCAGTACTTC. Translating gives CAISEGLAGWDEQYF. V usage is TRBV10-3 and J usage is TRBJ2-7, with 9 bases that match TRBD2. The CDR3 is made up of 15 amino acids. The V segment lost 3 bases and the J segment 5 bases; nucleotides outside the gene matches: 8. Per germline, CDR1 ENHRY and CDR2 SYGVKD.

Concerning this clone: The sample has other DNA sequences that encode this CDR3 too. CDR3 protein: CASSLNSGTEAFF. The CDR3 nucleotides read TGTGCCAGCAGTTTGAACAGTGGGACTGAAGCTTTCTTT. The J gene is TRBJ1-1, the V gene TRBV12-3 or TRBV12-4; D is uncertain. Trimming pared 3 bases from V and 5 bases from J, leaving 10 bases between. The CDR3 covers 13 residues.

The rearrangement uses TRBV6-6 and TRBJ2-7; D is uncertain. This CDR3 is built from 14 residues. Germline CDR1 and CDR2: MNHNY and SVGAGI (reference sequence). The V gene lost 0 bases and the J gene lost 2 bases, with 8 bases spanning the gap. This CDR3 is CASSYSTVTYEQYF. CDR3 coding DNA: TGTGCCAGCAGTTACTCGACTGTCACCTACGAGCAGTACTTC.

CDR3: CASSLVDKIYGYTF. DNA for the CDR3: TGTGCCAGCAGCTTGGTGGACAAGATCTATGGCTACACCTTC. The chain has TRBV5-6 and TRBJ1-2; TRBD1 might be the D (5 bases). Deletions cut 0 bases from V and 4 bases from J, with 10 bases between. The CDR3 contains 14 residues. Germline loops: CDR1 SGHDT, CDR2 YYEEEE.

This chain connects TRBV5-6 to TRBJ1-2; 10 nucleotides agree with TRBD1. In germline, CDR1 is SGHDT, CDR2 YYEEEE. The CDR3 has 16 residues. The junction had 12 bases not matched to a gene; V was cut back by 4 bases and J by 6 bases. The CDR3 reads CASSDRQGAGVNGYTF. The DNA of the CDR3 is TGTGCCAGCAGCGATAGACAGGGGGCTGGGGTGAATGGCTACACCTTC. Full variable domain (remainder filled in from reference TRBV5-6 and TRBJ1-2): DAGVTQSPTHLIKTRGQQVTLRCSPKSGHDTVSWYQQALGQGPQFIFQYYEEEERQRGNFPDRFSGHQFPNYSSELNVNALLLGDSALYLCASSDRQGAGVNGYTFGSGTRLTVV.

The V gene is TRBV5-4, the J gene TRBJ2-2; maybe TRBD2 (6 bases). This CDR3 comprises 15 residues. V was shortened by 0 bases and J by 6 bases, with 12 bases between the two germline ends. Germline V gene sequence: CDR1 SGHNT, CDR2 YYREEE (reference sequence). Here the CDR3 reads CASSLGGGAPGELFF. CDR3 sequence (DNA): TGTGCCAGCAGCTTGGGGGGCGGGGCCCCCGGGGAGCTGTTTTTT.